These 22 T cell receptor beta chains were all obtained from the same sample, sequenced in a study of T cell responses to AZD1222 COVID-19 vaccine (dated by TCRdb to about 2021). The sample's time point, from its label and the paper: baseline before first vaccination. The method behind the library was the immunoSEQ multiplex PCR assay. Entries here come from immuneACCESS through TCRdb and include only in-frame sequences with V and J called. Some clones fail to appear in such tables; in the studies checked, an unresolved V gene covers under half of the shortfall, and the cause of the remainder is unknown. The sample table records around 100,000 clones; more than 75% of these occur just once. Of the sample, around 15% falls within the top ten clones. The sample in question was peripheral blood, obtained on day 0 of AZD1222 vaccination. All receptors come from an adult in good health.

The chain has TRBV18 and TRBJ2-3; 10 bases are shared with TRBD2. Germline loops: CDR1 KGHSH, CDR2 LQKENI. With V trimmed by 3 bases and J by 2 bases, 8 bases remained unmatched. The CDR3 is 17 amino acids. CDR3 sequence: CASSPLRTSGTTDTQYF. The CDR3 DNA reads TGTGCCAGCTCACCTCTACGGACTAGCGGAACCACAGATACGCAGTATTTT.

The V and J genes are TRBV5-1 and TRBJ2-1, with D possibly being TRBD1 (6 bases). The CDR3 sequence is 15 residues long. Trimming removed 0 bases from V and 5 bases from J, with 12 bases in between. Germline values: CDR1 SGHRS, CDR2 YFSETQ. The CDR3 DNA sequence: TGCGCCAGCAGCTTGGGACAGGCCCTAGACAATGAGCAGTTCTTC. Protein: CASSLGQALDNEQFF.

The CDR3 DNA sequence: TGTGCCAGCAGCCCGGGAGGCAGCCAAGGCTATGGCTACACCTTC. Its protein is CASSPGGSQGYGYTF. The chain has TRBV9 and TRBJ1-2; the D is unclear. The CDR3 is made up of 15 amino acids. Germline values: CDR1 SGDLS, CDR2 YYNGEE. Trimming left V 4 bases short and J 4 bases short, with 17 bases between.

The rearrangement links TRBV5-4 to TRBJ1-1; possible D gene TRBD1, 5 bases. The CDR3 extends over 15 amino acids. Germline CDR1 is SGHNT and CDR2 is YYREEE (reference sequence). The V gene lost 4 bases and the J gene lost 1 base, with 14 bases spanning the gap. DNA for the CDR3: TGTGCCAGCAGCCTTGGTGGGGGACGGAACACTGAAGCTTTCTTT. Its translation is CASSLGGGRNTEAFF. Full variable domain (remainder filled in from reference TRBV5-4 and TRBJ1-1): ETGVTQSPTHLIKTRGQQVTLRCSSQSGHNTVSWYQQALGQGPQFIFQYYREEENGRGNFPPRFSGLQFPNYSSELNVNALELDDSALYLCASSLGGGRNTEAFFGQGTRLTVV.

This clone was observed a handful of times. The CDR3 DNA reads as TGTGCCAGCAGCACAAACTATGGCTACACCTTC. Protein: CASSTNYGYTF. The genes are TRBV6-5 and TRBJ1-2; D is unclear. Trimming removed 6 bases from V and 2 bases from J, with 4 bases in between. The CDR3 totals 11 residues. Germline CDR1 MNHEY, CDR2 SVGAGI.

This clone has just a few counts. Other DNA variants within this sample encode the same CDR3. The CDR3 reads CASSLGGAYGYTF. The CDR3 DNA follows: TGTGCCAGCAGTTTGGGGGGGGCCTATGGCTACACCTTC. The J gene is TRBJ1-2, the V gene TRBV12-3 or TRBV12-4; maybe TRBD1 (6 bases). V was pared by 3 bases and J by 4 bases, with 9 bases between. The CDR3 is 13 amino acids.

The chain is built from TRBV18 and TRBJ1-1, with D maybe TRBD1 (5 bases). V was shortened by 3 bases and J by 0 bases, with 8 bases between the two germline ends. Per the germline V gene, CDR1 is KGHSH and CDR2 is LQKENI. There are 14 residues in the CDR3. The CDR3 is CASSPDTLNTEAFF. As DNA, the CDR3 is TGTGCCAGCTCACCGGACACTTTGAACACTGAAGCTTTCTTT.

DNA of the CDR3: TGTGCCAGCAGCTTAGGCAGGGGGCGAAGTAGTGTGGGATCACCCCTCCACTTT. Residues: CASSLGRGRSSVGSPLHF. This chain links TRBV7-9 with TRBJ1-6; TRBD1 agrees at 8 bases. V shed 1 base and J 10 bases; nucleotides not matched to a gene: 15. CDR1 and CDR2 (germline): SEHNR, FQNEAQ (reference sequence). This CDR3 comprises 18 residues.

This chain joins TRBV19 and TRBJ1-3; D uncertain. The CDR3 contains 15 residues. The V and J ends lost 1 base and 1 base respectively, with 8 bases between them. Germline lookup yields CDR1 LNHDA and CDR2 SQIVND (reference sequence). As DNA, the CDR3 is TGTGCCAGTAGTATAGGAGTCATTTCTGGAAACACCATATATTTT. Translated, it gives CASSIGVISGNTIYF.

The rearrangement uses TRBV7-9 and TRBJ2-4; D gene ambiguous. CDR1 is SEHNR and CDR2 is FQNEAQ in the germline V gene (reference sequence). The CDR3 has 16 residues. The V and J ends lost 5 bases and 4 bases respectively, with 18 bases between them. CDR3 coding DNA: TGTGCCAGCAGCAACCACCTGGGCAGGCGAAAAAACATTCAGTACTTC. It specifies CASSNHLGRRKNIQYF.

The CDR3 here is CAWSRSGGSIQYF. CDR3 bases: TGTGCCTGGAGTAGGTCAGGGGGCAGCATTCAGTACTTC. V and J are TRBV30 and TRBJ2-4; 8 bases match TRBD1. Germline-derived CDR1 and CDR2 are GTSNPN and SVGIG (reference sequence). This CDR3 region has 13 residues. V lost 2 bases and J lost 9; bases outside the gene matches: 6.

The chain links TRBV2 to TRBJ1-1, with D possibly TRBD1 on 5 matching bases. Trimming removed 3 bases at V and 1 base at J, with 12 bases between. The CDR3 spans 15 residues. The germline gives CDR1 SNHLY, CDR2 FYNNEI. CDR3 DNA sequence: TGTGCCAGCAGTGATTTCGCAGGGAGGAACACTGAAGCTTTCTTT. Residues: CASSDFAGRNTEAFF.

The chain is built from TRBV28 and TRBJ1-5, with TRBD1 matching over 9 bases. The CDR3 extends over 17 amino acids. After removal of 7 bases from V and 7 bases from J, the junction contained 17 bases not matched to a gene. The V gene's germline CDR1 is MDHEN and CDR2 SYDVKM. CDR3 in DNA: TGTGCCAGCACCTGGGGTCCCGGGACAGGGAGAAGACAGCCCCAGCATTTT. It encodes CASTWGPGTGRRQPQHF.

The rearrangement links TRBV10-1 to TRBJ1-6, with a weak D call TRBD1 (5 bases). Germline V gene lookup returns CDR1 WNHNN and CDR2 SYGVQD (reference sequence). The CDR3 totals 13 residues. Trimming cost V 6 bases and J 6 bases, with 9 bases left between them. In nucleotides, the CDR3 is TGCGCCAGCAGAGAAGACAGTAATTCACCCCTCCACTTT. This translates into CASREDSNSPLHF.

CDR3 DNA: TGTGCCAGCAGCCAATTGGCGGGCGAGCAGTACTTC. It yields the protein CASSQLAGEQYF. The rearrangement uses TRBV3-1 (or the pseudogene TRBV3-2) and TRBJ2-7; D might be TRBD2 (5 bases). The CDR3 has 12 amino acids. V was shortened by 2 bases and J by 6 bases, with 8 bases between the two germline ends. Germline CDR1 is LGHDT and CDR2 is YNNKEL (reference sequence).

V usage is TRBV7-8 and J usage is TRBJ1-2; 9 nucleotides align to TRBD1. Germline assignment: CDR1 SGHVS and CDR2 FQNEAQ. V shed 4 bases and J 7 bases; nucleotides not matched to a gene: 10. This CDR3 is 15 amino acids long. The CDR3 DNA follows: TGTGCCAGCAGCTCCTCCGGGACAGGGTTGCGTGGCTACACCTTC. This gives the protein CASSSSGTGLRGYTF.

The chain uses TRBV7-9 and TRBJ2-3; no reliable D call. CDR1 is SEHNR and CDR2 is FQNEAQ in the germline V gene (reference sequence). Trimming removed 2 bases from V and 3 bases from J, with 6 bases in between. The CDR3 spans 13 residues. CDR3 protein: CASSLWPTDTQYF. The CDR3 DNA is TGTGCCAGCAGCTTATGGCCGACAGATACGCAGTATTTT.

The rearrangement uses TRBV5-8 and TRBJ1-5; maybe TRBD1 (5 bases). The germline V gene has CDR1 SGHTS and CDR2 YDEGEE. The CDR3 is 15 residues long. V lost 1 base and J 3 bases, leaving 11 bases between the germline ends. The CDR3, as DNA: TGTGCCAGCAGCTTGTTAGGGGACTACAATCAGCCCCAGCATTTT. Its protein product is CASSLLGDYNQPQHF. The variable domain in full, completed from reference TRBV5-8 and TRBJ1-5, reads EAGVTQSPTHLIKTRGQQATLRCSPISGHTSVYWYQQALGLGLQFLLWYDEGEERNRGNFPPRFSGRQFPNYSSELNVNALELEDSALYLCASSLLGDYNQPQHFGDGTRLSIL.

The DNA of the CDR3 is TGTGCCAGCGGGGTTACAGGGGCGATGGAGGGCACTGAAGCTTTCTTT. It is translated as CASGVTGAMEGTEAFF. The rearrangement uses TRBV7-2 and TRBJ1-1, with TRBD1 matching 7 bases. CDR1 SGHTA and CDR2 FQGNSA come from the germline V gene. V was pared by 8 bases and J by 4 bases, with 16 bases of the junction left unmatched. The CDR3 extends over 16 amino acids.

The J gene is TRBJ1-2, the V gene TRBV5-1; perhaps TRBD1 as D (5 bases). Germline V gene sequence: CDR1 SGHRS, CDR2 YFSETQ. V lost 4 bases, J lost 8 bases, and 24 bases lay in between. The CDR3 runs 16 residues. The CDR3 spells CASSLPLTTPKGGYTF. Here the CDR3 DNA reads TGCGCCAGCAGCCTCCCTCTAACAACCCCGAAGGGGGGCTACACCTTC. The entire variable domain, with the rest obtained from reference TRBV5-1 and TRBJ1-2, is as follows: KAGVTQTPRYLIKTRGQQVTLSCSPISGHRSVSWYQQTPGQGLQFLFEYFSETQRNKGNFPGRFSGRQFSNSRSEMNVSTLELGDSALYLCASSLPLTTPKGGYTFGSGTRLTVV.

The chain is built from TRBV2 and TRBJ1-3; the D is unclear. Germline CDR1 and CDR2: SNHLY and FYNNEI. Trimming pared 5 bases from V and 0 bases from J, leaving 11 bases between. This CDR3 region has 15 residues. The CDR3 DNA reads TGTGCCAGCAGTTCGGGCCTAAGCTCTGGAAACACCATATATTTT. It is translated as CASSSGLSSGNTIYF.

This rearrangement joins TRBV30 to TRBJ1-1; 9 bases fit TRBD1. This CDR3 is built from 12 residues. Germline CDR1 reads GTSNPN; CDR2 reads SVGIG (reference sequence). Trimming at V came to 5 bases and at J to 10 bases, leaving 8 bases not matched to a gene. As DNA, the CDR3 is TGTGCCTGGGGGGGACAGGGCTACGGAGCTTTCTTT. Amino acids: CAWGGQGYGAFF.